The sequence of this T cell receptor beta chain was determined in a study of cytomegalovirus exposure and HLA in healthy donors. About the research overall: Among over 300 genotyped donors, approximately 80% fell in the Caucasian-associated ancestry cluster. General study results and limits: Researchers catalogued some 160 TCR beta chains as cytomegalovirus-associated. DRB1 showed the most TCR associations and HLA-C the fewest in a later analysis, as rates varied by HLA locus.

Of note for this clone: Its antigen is not known.

The PCR was carried out with 60 Vbeta primers and 13 Jbeta primers. Here immunoSEQ multiplex PCR was the method, and the copy in TCRdb shows in-frame clones only, minus some. The listing records tens of thousands of clones. Trimming cost V 5 bases and J 1 base; bases outside gene matches: 3. The CDR3 has 14 amino acids. Looked up from germline, CDR1 is LNHDA and CDR2 is SQIVND (reference sequence). The receptor's source is a man aged 45-60 years in good health and CMV-seronegative. The chain employs TRBV19 and TRBJ2-7; TRBD1 aligns across 9 bases. The sequenced material came from PBMCs. CDR3 DNA sequence: TGTGCCAGTAGTGACAGGGGGTTTTCCTACGAGCAGTACTTC. Protein: CASSDRGFSYEQYF.